This is a list of T cell receptor beta chains from one sample in a study of CD8 T cells in Susac syndrome. Via MiXCR, TCRdb re-called the immunoSEQ multiplex PCR reads, giving one row per CDR3 protein. The sample records about 120,000 distinct CDR3 sequences, approximately 96% being singletons. Specimen: CD4+ T cells from PBMCs. Every receptor here comes from a human donor with Susac syndrome. Each CDR3 is given with its conserved first and last residue. The D gene is left open where the match is weak. Some rows mark clone size as missing; the rest say once, few, many or name a class of expanded clone.

cdr3_aa cdr3_nt clone_size cdr3_length v_call d_call j_call
CATSDLTGTRLFF TGTGCCACCAGTGATTTGACCGGGACTAGGCTGTTCTTC once 13 TRBV24-1 TRBD2 TRBJ2-1
CSVRGGVSGDQETQYF TGCAGCGTGAGGGGAGGGGTTTCAGGTGACCAAGAGACCCAGTACTTC - 16 TRBV29-1 TRBD2 TRBJ2-5
CASSLIAGGETQYF TGTGCCAGCAGCTTAATAGCGGGGGGAGAGACCCAGTACTTC - 14 TRBV7-9 TRBD2 TRBJ2-5
CASSLYQVTEAFF TGTGCCAGCAGCTTATATCAGGTCACTGAAGCTTTCTTT - 13 TRBV7-2 - TRBJ1-1
CASSQDEGTYGKLFF TGCGCCAGCAGCCAAGACGAGGGCACCTACGGAAAACTGTTTTTT - 15 TRBV4-3 - TRBJ1-4
CASSLASTAEQYF TGTGCCAGCAGCCTCGCCTCCACCGCCGAGCAGTACTTC - 13 TRBV7-8 - TRBJ2-7
CSVATTSQETQYF TGCAGCGTTGCTACGACTAGCCAAGAGACCCAGTACTTC - 13 TRBV29-1 - TRBJ2-5
CASTSIGSRAGANVLTF TGTGCCAGTACTTCTATAGGGTCGAGGGCTGGGGCCAACGTCCTGACTTTC - 17 TRBV19 - TRBJ2-6
CASSVGANQPQHF TGTGCCAGCAGCGTAGGGGCAAATCAGCCCCAGCATTTT - 13 TRBV9 - TRBJ1-5
CASSFSGMSWEQYF TGTGCCAGCAGCTTTTCAGGGATGTCTTGGGAGCAGTACTTC - 14 TRBV7-9 - TRBJ2-7
CSVAGSSYNEQFF TGCAGCGTCGCAGGGAGCTCCTACAATGAGCAGTTCTTC - 13 TRBV29-1 - TRBJ2-1
CASSLEPGLGEQYF TGTGCCAGCAGCTTAGAGCCCGGACTGGGTGAGCAGTACTTC - 14 TRBV7-2 - TRBJ2-7
CASSILGTGPNQPQHF TGTGCCAGTAGTATCCTTGGGACAGGACCTAATCAGCCCCAGCATTTT - 16 TRBV19 TRBD1 TRBJ1-5
CASSQGTGDWIEKLFF TGCGCCAGCAGCCAAGGGACAGGGGATTGGATTGAAAAACTGTTTTTT - 16 TRBV4-1 TRBD1 TRBJ1-4
CASSIPGTSYGYTF TGTGCCAGCAGTATTCCCGGGACAAGCTATGGCTACACCTTC - 14 TRBV12-3/TRBV12-4 - TRBJ1-2